This T cell receptor (beta chain) appears in the sequencing data of a study of T cells in Graves' hyperthyroidism and ophthalmopathy. Study observations and caveats: Also found in blood were most expanded thyroid clonotypes above 0.001.

Ophthalmopathy in the patients scored at least 3 on Clinical Activity Score and at least 4 on NOSPECS grade, lasting under 3 months. Details on this clonotype: Its antigen is still unknown.

V lost 3 bases, J lost 9 bases, and 10 bases stayed unmatched. Germline loops: CDR1 SGHAT, CDR2 FQDESV (reference sequence). The length of the CDR3 is 17 residues. The source material, RNA transcripts, was used to amplify TCR beta CDR3 regions. RT-PCR in the first round (using the HTBI primer set) targeted the TCR CDR3. Each CDR3 protein gets one entry after TCRdb re-called the multiplex PCR reads with MiXCR. This sample yields around 600,000 distinct CDR3 sequences, of which approximately 15% are seen a single time; roughly 7% belongs to the top ten. The source is a woman aged 18 to 35 with Graves' ophthalmopathy. The sample was blood. The V call is TRBV11-1, the J call TRBJ2-1; 14 bases are a match to TRBD2. The chain's CDR3 is CASSFRTGTSGRTEQFF. DNA of the CDR3: TGTGCCAGCAGCTTCCGTACCGGGACTAGCGGGAGAACTGAGCAGTTCTTC.